This T cell receptor (beta chain) is drawn from a study of T-cell reconstitution after alpha-beta-depleted transplantation in children. The CDR3 has 15 amino acids. Trimming removed 3 bases from V and 2 bases from J, with 13 bases in between. Germline lookup yields CDR1 LNHNV and CDR2 YYDKDF (reference sequence). Molecular barcoding with unique molecular identifiers was used for the TCRbeta library. TCRdb independently ran MiXCR on the PCR reads; one entry per CDR3 protein. The table records roughly 400,000 distinct CDR3 sequences, roughly 20% of them present only once. The source is a human donor who donated a stem cell graft to a child with acute myeloid leukemia. The chain couples TRBV15 to TRBJ2-5; D not resolved. The sequencing used PBMCs from the stem cell graft donor, collected from the stem cell graft. The CDR3 here is CATSRTRVAQETQYF. CDR3 bases: TGTGCCACCAGCAGGACAAGGGTGGCTCAAGAGACCCAGTACTTC. Combining the CDR3 with reference TRBV15 and TRBJ2-5 gives the whole variable domain DAMVIQNPRYQVTQFGKPVTLSCSQTLNHNVMYWYQQKSSQAPKLLFHYYDKDFNNEADTPDNFQSRRPNTSFCFLDIRSPGLGDTAMYLCATSRTRVAQETQYFGPGTRLLVL.